A few counts support the clone carrying this T cell receptor beta chain. What it binds is unknown. TCR alpha and beta CDR3 regions were amplified from RNA using iRepertoire nested multiplex PCR. TCRdb re-called the multiplex PCR reads with MiXCR, one entry per CDR3 protein. The table records around 100,000 distinct CDR3 sequences, around 28% of them present only once. The germline V gene encodes CDR1 SGHTA and CDR2 FQGNSA. The CDR3 is 15 amino acids. The V gene end was trimmed by 1 base and the J gene end by 3 bases; junction bases not matched to a gene: 5. This record belongs to a study of glioma-infiltrating T cells. Study-level findings and limits: CDR3 overlap between tissue and blood was very small.

The TCR comes from a human donor with low-grade glioma or glioblastoma, undergoing nonglioma brain surgery, or in good health (not recorded which). The sample comprised glioma tissue, nonneoplastic brain tissue, or PBMCs (not recorded which). J is TRBJ2-7 and V is TRBV7-2, with 8 positions matching TRBD2. The CDR3 sequence is CASSLDRGGYYEQYF. The CDR3, as DNA: TGTGCCAGCAGCTTAGACCGGGGGGGGTACTACGAGCAGTACTTC.